This TCR beta chain was sequenced during a study of shared clonotypes between healthy human individuals. As for the study in general: Aged between 18 and 49, the donors were a couple of women and three men. Study findings and constraints: Rarefaction revealed incomplete sorted-subset sequencing despite large depth.

Points on this clone: What it binds is not known.

Execution of the assay was at deep level. Each sorted subset replicate got 200 ng genomic DNA, 25,000 to 35,000 genomes. TCRdb keeps only in-frame clones here, not all; method: immunoSEQ multiplex PCR. This sample has roughly 2.6 million clones, with more than 80% found just once. The CDR3 loop spans 15 amino acids. The J segment lost 6 bases and the V segment lost 4 bases, leaving 8 bases of the junction unmatched. CDR1 is MGHRA, CDR2 YSYEKL, per germline. The source material was naive CD4+ T cells sorted from blood. Noted subset: CD45RA+ positively selected. The chain couples TRBV4-1 to TRBJ1-2, with 10 bases matching TRBD1. This receptor was taken from a man aged 18 to 30 in good health. The CDR3 region is CASSPGRQGADGYTF. CDR3 sequence (DNA): TGCGCCAGCAGCCCAGGCCGACAGGGGGCGGATGGCTACACCTTC.